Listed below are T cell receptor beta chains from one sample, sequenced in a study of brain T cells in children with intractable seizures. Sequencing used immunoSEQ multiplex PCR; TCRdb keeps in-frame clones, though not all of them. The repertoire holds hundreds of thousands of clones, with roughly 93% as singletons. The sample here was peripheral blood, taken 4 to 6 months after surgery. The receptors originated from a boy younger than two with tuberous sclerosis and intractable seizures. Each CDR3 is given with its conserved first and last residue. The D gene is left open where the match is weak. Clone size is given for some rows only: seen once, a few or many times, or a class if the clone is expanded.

CDR3: CASSSVLTDPMNTEAFF
DNA: TGTGCCAGCAGCTCCGTCTTGACGGACCCCATGAACACTGAAGCTTTCTTT
size: .
J: TRBJ1-1
V: TRBV4-2
D: .

CDR3: CASSFEVSGNTIYF
DNA: TGTGCCAGCAGCTTTGAAGTCTCTGGAAACACCATATATTTT
size: .
J: TRBJ1-3
V: TRBV7-9
D: .

CDR3: CASSRRDRAENSPLHF
DNA: TGTGCCAGCAGCAGGAGAGACAGGGCGGAGAATTCACCCCTCCACTTT
size: .
J: TRBJ1-6
V: TRBV21-1
D: .

CDR3: CASSVDAFLGGYTF
DNA: TGTGCCAGCAGCGTAGATGCCTTTCTGGGGGGCTACACCTTC
size: .
J: TRBJ1-2
V: TRBV9
D: .

CDR3: CSVGGYATNEKLFF
DNA: TGCAGCGTTGGGGGGTATGCAACTAATGAAAAACTGTTTTTT
size: .
J: TRBJ1-4
V: TRBV29-1
D: .

CDR3: CASRKTGGSYGYTF
DNA: TGTGCCAGCAGAAAAACAGGGGGTTCATATGGCTACACCTTC
size: .
J: TRBJ1-2
V: TRBV11-2
D: TRBD1

CDR3: CASSLRQREAFF
DNA: TGTGCCAGCAGCTTACGACAGAGGGAAGCTTTCTTT
size: .
J: TRBJ1-1
V: TRBV7-9
D: .

CDR3: CASSLWGDTDTQYF
DNA: TGTGCCAGCAGCTTATGGGGAGACACAGATACGCAGTATTTT
size: .
J: TRBJ2-3
V: TRBV5-8
D: .

CDR3: CASSSSTALQYF
DNA: TGTGCCAGCAGTTCCTCGACCGCGCTACAGTACTTC
size: .
J: TRBJ2-4
V: TRBV6-5
D: .

CDR3: CASSLGGITGELFF
DNA: TGTGCCAGCAGCCTGGGGGGGATCACCGGGGAGCTGTTTTTT
size: .
J: TRBJ2-2
V: TRBV7-9
D: TRBD2

CDR3: CAISELFPGQSYNSPLHF
DNA: TGTGCCATCAGTGAGTTGTTTCCGGGTCAGTCCTATAATTCACCCCTCCACTTT
size: .
J: TRBJ1-6
V: TRBV10-3
D: .

CDR3: CASSPGSYEQYF
DNA: TGTGCCAGCAGTCCAGGGTCTTACGAGCAGTACTTC
size: .
J: TRBJ2-7
V: TRBV6-6
D: .

CDR3: CASSDRGRDTGELFF
DNA: TGTGCCAGCAGCGACAGGGGAAGGGACACCGGGGAGCTGTTTTTT
size: .
J: TRBJ2-2
V: TRBV7-8
D: TRBD1

CDR3: CASSLLGLAGPSAPNF
DNA: TGTGCCAGCAGCTTATTGGGACTAGCGGGACCCTCTGCCCCTAACTTT
size: once
J: TRBJ2-3
V: TRBV7-3
D: TRBD2

CDR3: CATVGTPTYNEQFF
DNA: TGTGCCACTGTTGGGACCCCCACCTACAATGAGCAGTTCTTC
size: .
J: TRBJ2-1
V: TRBV24-1
D: .

CDR3: CASSLPRAYVGEAFF
DNA: TGTGCCAGCAGCCTTCCTCGCGCCTACGTAGGCGAAGCTTTCTTT
size: .
J: TRBJ1-1
V: TRBV6-2/TRBV6-3
D: .

CDR3: CASSRQSSGNTIYF
DNA: TGTGCCAGCTCACGACAGAGCTCTGGAAACACCATATATTTT
size: once
J: TRBJ1-3
V: TRBV18
D: .

CDR3: CARGTVQFGVYEQYF
DNA: TGTGCCCGCGGGACAGTTCAATTTGGAGTCTACGAGCAGTACTTC
size: .
J: TRBJ2-7
V: TRBV30
D: .

CDR3: CAWSPSSYEQYF
DNA: TGTGCCTGGAGTCCGTCTAGCTACGAGCAGTACTTC
size: .
J: TRBJ2-7
V: TRBV30
D: .

CDR3: CASSITASHYGYTF
DNA: TGTGCCAGTAGTATTACAGCGTCCCACTATGGCTACACCTTC
size: .
J: TRBJ1-2
V: TRBV19
D: .

CDR3: CASSLAQVRTLHF
DNA: TGTGCCAGCAGTTTAGCGCAGGTGAGGACCCTCCACTTT
size: .
J: TRBJ1-6
V: TRBV12-3/TRBV12-4
D: .

CDR3: CASSSGTDNSPLHF
DNA: TGTGCCAGCAGTTCCGGGACCGATAATTCACCCCTCCACTTT
size: .
J: TRBJ1-6
V: TRBV6-5
D: .

CDR3: CASSLVPVTGPPNTEAFF
DNA: TGCGCCAGCAGCTTGGTACCTGTGACAGGGCCCCCGAACACTGAAGCTTTCTTT
size: .
J: TRBJ1-1
V: TRBV5-1
D: TRBD1

CDR3: CSASSLGEGRRQPQHF
DNA: TGCAGTGCTAGTAGTCTGGGAGAGGGGCGCCGGCAGCCCCAGCATTTT
size: .
J: TRBJ1-5
V: TRBV20-1
D: .

CDR3: CASSFWGGNTEAFF
DNA: TGTGCCAGCAGTTTTTGGGGGGGGAACACTGAAGCTTTCTTT
size: .
J: TRBJ1-1
V: TRBV28
D: .

CDR3: CATSRDRAGIYEQYF
DNA: TGTGCCACCAGCAGAGACAGGGCTGGGATCTACGAGCAGTACTTC
size: .
J: TRBJ2-7
V: TRBV15
D: .

CDR3: CASSYGDTEAFF
DNA: TGTGCCAGCAGTTACGGTGACACTGAAGCTTTCTTT
size: once
J: TRBJ1-1
V: TRBV6-5
D: .

CDR3: CASSLDGDEQFF
DNA: TGCGCCAGCAGCTTAGACGGCGATGAGCAGTTCTTC
size: once
J: TRBJ2-1
V: TRBV5-1
D: .

CDR3: CASSYLAGGHGELFF
DNA: TGTGCCAGCAGTTATCTAGCGGGAGGTCACGGGGAGCTGTTTTTT
size: many
J: TRBJ2-2
V: TRBV6-5
D: TRBD2

CDR3: CASSQEGRKGQFF
DNA: TGTGCCAGCAGCCAAGAGGGGCGGAAAGGGCAGTTCTTC
size: .
J: TRBJ2-1
V: TRBV4-2
D: .

CDR3: CASSLGGQGDNYGYTF
DNA: TGTGCCAGCAGCTTAGGGGGACAGGGTGATAACTATGGCTACACCTTC
size: .
J: TRBJ1-2
V: TRBV7-9
D: TRBD1

CDR3: CASSDPGSNYGYTF
DNA: TGCGCCAGCAGCGACCCGGGTTCTAACTATGGCTACACCTTC
size: .
J: TRBJ1-2
V: TRBV5-1
D: .

CDR3: CASSLDRVTDTQYF
DNA: TGTGCCAGCAGCCTGGACAGGGTCACAGATACGCAGTATTTT
size: .
J: TRBJ2-3
V: TRBV6-5
D: TRBD1

CDR3: CASSPNRVQPQHF
DNA: TGCGCCAGCAGCCCCAACAGGGTCCAGCCCCAGCATTTT
size: .
J: TRBJ1-5
V: TRBV4-1
D: .

CDR3: CASSLDMGQHTDTQYF
DNA: TGTGCCAGCAGCTTAGATATGGGTCAGCACACAGATACGCAGTATTTT
size: .
J: TRBJ2-3
V: TRBV11-2
D: .

CDR3: CASSLRTGMNEQYF
DNA: TGTGCCAGCAGTTTGAGGACGGGGATGAACGAGCAGTACTTC
size: .
J: TRBJ2-7
V: TRBV28
D: .

CDR3: CASSQPRGSQETQYF
DNA: TGTGCCAGCAGTCAACCCCGGGGTTCACAAGAGACCCAGTACTTC
size: .
J: TRBJ2-5
V: TRBV28
D: .

CDR3: CASSSMDSSGNTIYF
DNA: TGTGCCAGCAGCTCTATGGACAGCTCTGGAAACACCATATATTTT
size: .
J: TRBJ1-3
V: TRBV7-9
D: .

CDR3: CATSDTGLSGSLDTQYF
DNA: TGTGCCACCAGTGATACCGGACTAAGCGGGAGTCTGGATACGCAGTATTTT
size: .
J: TRBJ2-3
V: TRBV24-1
D: TRBD2

CDR3: CASSLVSLGTEAFF
DNA: TGTGCCAGCAGCTTAGTGTCCTTGGGGACTGAAGCTTTCTTT
size: few
J: TRBJ1-1
V: TRBV11-3
D: .

CDR3: CASKELQGFYEQYF
DNA: TGTGCCAGCAAGGAATTACAGGGCTTCTACGAGCAGTACTTC
size: few
J: TRBJ2-7
V: TRBV2
D: .

CDR3: CASSQVANRAGQPQHF
DNA: TGCGCCAGCAGCCAAGTAGCTAACAGGGCAGGTCAGCCCCAGCATTTT
size: .
J: TRBJ1-5
V: TRBV4-1
D: .

CDR3: CATSRDPLERSGNTIYF
DNA: TGTGCCACCAGCAGAGATCCGTTGGAGCGCTCTGGAAACACCATATATTTT
size: .
J: TRBJ1-3
V: TRBV15
D: .

CDR3: CASSLPGQLNTEAFF
DNA: TGCGCCAGCAGCCTGCCGGGACAGTTGAACACTGAAGCTTTCTTT
size: .
J: TRBJ1-1
V: TRBV5-1
D: TRBD1

CDR3: CASSLAQQANTEAFF
DNA: TGTGCCAGCAGCTTAGCACAACAGGCGAACACTGAAGCTTTCTTT
size: few
J: TRBJ1-1
V: TRBV7-9
D: .

CDR3: CASSPGRGGKNYGYTF
DNA: TGTGCCAGCAGTCCTGGAAGAGGGGGGAAAAACTATGGCTACACCTTC
size: .
J: TRBJ1-2
V: TRBV11-2
D: .

CDR3: CASSAYSGRATETQYF
DNA: TGTGCCAGCAGCGCCTATAGCGGGCGGGCGACAGAGACCCAGTACTTC
size: .
J: TRBJ2-5
V: TRBV9
D: TRBD2

CDR3: CASSLEYRETQYF
DNA: TGCGCCAGCAGCTTGGAATATCGAGAGACCCAGTACTTC
size: .
J: TRBJ2-5
V: TRBV5-1
D: .

CDR3: CASSLVGEQSYNEQFF
DNA: TGTGCCAGCAGCTTAGTGGGGGAACAATCCTACAATGAGCAGTTCTTC
size: .
J: TRBJ2-1
V: TRBV7-8
D: .

CDR3: CASSYGRNTEAFF
DNA: TGTGCCAGCAGTTACGGCAGGAACACTGAAGCTTTCTTT
size: .
J: TRBJ1-1
V: TRBV6-2/TRBV6-3
D: .

CDR3: CASGTGGTLQETQYF
DNA: TGTGCCAGTGGGACAGGGGGTACCCTCCAAGAGACCCAGTACTTC
size: .
J: TRBJ2-5
V: TRBV5-4
D: TRBD1

CDR3: CASSLRYQETQYF
DNA: TGTGCCAGCAGCTTGCGGTACCAAGAGACCCAGTACTTC
size: .
J: TRBJ2-5
V: TRBV5-4
D: .